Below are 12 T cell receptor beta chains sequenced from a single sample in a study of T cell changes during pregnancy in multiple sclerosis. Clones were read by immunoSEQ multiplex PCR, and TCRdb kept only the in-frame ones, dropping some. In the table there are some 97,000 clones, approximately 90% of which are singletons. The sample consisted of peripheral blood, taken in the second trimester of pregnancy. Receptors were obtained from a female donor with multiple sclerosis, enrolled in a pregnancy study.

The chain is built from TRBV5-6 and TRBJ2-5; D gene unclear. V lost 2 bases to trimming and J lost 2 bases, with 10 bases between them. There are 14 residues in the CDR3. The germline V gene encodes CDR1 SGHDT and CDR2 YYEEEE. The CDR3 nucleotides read TGTGCCAGCAGCTTCCCCGGCAGGCAAGAGACCCAGTACTTC. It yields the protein CASSFPGRQETQYF.

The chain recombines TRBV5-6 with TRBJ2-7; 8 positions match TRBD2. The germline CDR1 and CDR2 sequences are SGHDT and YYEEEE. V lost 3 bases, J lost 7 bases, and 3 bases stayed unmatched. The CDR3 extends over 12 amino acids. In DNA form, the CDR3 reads TGTGCCAGCAGCTGGGGACTAGAAGAGCAGTACTTC. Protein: CASSWGLEEQYF.

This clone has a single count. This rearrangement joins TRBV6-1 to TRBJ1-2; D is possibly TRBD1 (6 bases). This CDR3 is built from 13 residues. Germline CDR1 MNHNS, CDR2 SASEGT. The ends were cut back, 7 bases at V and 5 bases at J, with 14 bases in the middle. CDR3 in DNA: TGTGCCAGCACGGGGGGCGCGGGTTATGGCTACACCTTC. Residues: CASTGGAGYGYTF.

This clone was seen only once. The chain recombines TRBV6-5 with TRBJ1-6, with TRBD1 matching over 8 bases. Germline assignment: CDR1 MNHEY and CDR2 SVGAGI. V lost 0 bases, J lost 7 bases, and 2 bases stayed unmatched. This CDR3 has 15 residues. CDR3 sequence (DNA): TGTGCCAGCAGTTACTCCCGACAGGGGAATTCACCCCTCCACTTT. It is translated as CASSYSRQGNSPLHF.

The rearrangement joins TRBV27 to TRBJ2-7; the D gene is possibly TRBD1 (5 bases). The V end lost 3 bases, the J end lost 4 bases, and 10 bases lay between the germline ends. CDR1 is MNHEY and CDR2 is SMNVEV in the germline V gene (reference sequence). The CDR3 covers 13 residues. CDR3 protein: CASSFSKGYEQYF. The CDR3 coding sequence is TGTGCCAGCAGTTTCAGCAAGGGGTACGAGCAGTACTTC.

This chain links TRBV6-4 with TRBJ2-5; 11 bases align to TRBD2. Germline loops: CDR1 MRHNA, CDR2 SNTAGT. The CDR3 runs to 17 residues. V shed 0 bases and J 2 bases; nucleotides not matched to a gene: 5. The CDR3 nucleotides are TGTGCCAGCAGTGACTCCGAGACTAGCGGGAATCAAGAGACCCAGTACTTC. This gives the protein CASSDSETSGNQETQYF.

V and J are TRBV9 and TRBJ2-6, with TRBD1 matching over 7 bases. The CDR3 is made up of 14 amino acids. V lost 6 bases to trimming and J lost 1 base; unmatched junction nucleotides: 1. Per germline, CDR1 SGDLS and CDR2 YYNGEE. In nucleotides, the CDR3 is TGTGCCAGCAACAGGGGTTCTGGGGCCAACGTCCTGACTTTC. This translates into CASNRGSGANVLTF. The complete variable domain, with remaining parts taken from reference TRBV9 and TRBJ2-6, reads DSGVTQTPKHLITATGQRVTLRCSPRSGDLSVYWYQQSLDQGLQFLIQYYNGEERAKGNILERFSAQQFPDLHSELNLSSLELGDSALYFCASNRGSGANVLTFGAGSRLTVL.

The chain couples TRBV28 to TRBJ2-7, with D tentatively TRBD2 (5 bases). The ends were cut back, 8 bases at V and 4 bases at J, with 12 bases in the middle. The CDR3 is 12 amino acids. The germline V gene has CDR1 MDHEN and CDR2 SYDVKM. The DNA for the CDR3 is TGTGCCAGCGGAGCGGAGCCGTACGAGCAGTACTTC. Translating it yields CASGAEPYEQYF.

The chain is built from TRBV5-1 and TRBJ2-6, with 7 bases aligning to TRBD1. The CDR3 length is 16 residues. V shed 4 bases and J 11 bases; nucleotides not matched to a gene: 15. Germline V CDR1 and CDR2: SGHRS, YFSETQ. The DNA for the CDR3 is TGCGCCAGCAGCCACCATTTTACAGGGGCGCGGGACGTCCTGACTTTC. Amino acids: CASSHHFTGARDVLTF. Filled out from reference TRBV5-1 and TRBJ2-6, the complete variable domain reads KAGVTQTPRYLIKTRGQQVTLSCSPISGHRSVSWYQQTPGQGLQFLFEYFSETQRNKGNFPGRFSGRQFSNSRSEMNVSTLELGDSALYLCASSHHFTGARDVLTFGAGSRLTVL.

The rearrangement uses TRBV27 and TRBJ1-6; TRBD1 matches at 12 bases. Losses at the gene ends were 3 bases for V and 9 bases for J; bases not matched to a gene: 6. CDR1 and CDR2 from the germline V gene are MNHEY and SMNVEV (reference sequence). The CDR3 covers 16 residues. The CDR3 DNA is TGTGCCAGCAGTTTGCGCCGGGACAGGGGGCCTTCACCCCTCCACTTT. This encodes CASSLRRDRGPSPLHF.

CDR3 sequence reads: CASSVSGSTHNEQFF. CDR3 nucleotides: TGTGCCAGCAGCGTTAGCGGGAGCACCCACAATGAGCAGTTCTTC. The chain has TRBV7-2 and TRBJ2-1; TRBD2 aligns across 9 bases. The germline CDR1 and CDR2 sequences are SGHTA and FQGNSA. This CDR3 spans 15 amino acids. The V and J ends lost 5 bases and 5 bases, in that order; junction bases with no gene match: 7.

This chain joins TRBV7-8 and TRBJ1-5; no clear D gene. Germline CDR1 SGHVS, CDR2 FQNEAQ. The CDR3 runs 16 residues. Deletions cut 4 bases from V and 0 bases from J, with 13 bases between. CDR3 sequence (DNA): TGTGCCAGCAGCTATCAAGAGGGCCTTAGCAATCAGCCCCAGCATTTT. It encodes CASSYQEGLSNQPQHF.